The next 2 T cell receptor beta chains were all read from a single sample in a study of T cell responses to AZD1222 COVID-19 vaccine. Profiling relied on immunoSEQ multiplex PCR, and the TCRdb table lists in-frame clones only, not all of them. The table has about 180,000 clones, around nine tenths seen once; the top ten hold 1.5% to 2.5%. The sequenced sample was peripheral blood, obtained 28 days after the second AZD1222 dose. The receptor source for this set is an adult who received the AZD1222 COVID-19 vaccine.

The chain combines TRBV11-3 with TRBJ2-3, with TRBD2 matching 11 bases. This CDR3 spans 15 amino acids. Germline V gene data show CDR1 as SGHNT and CDR2 as YENEEA. The ends lost 5 bases at V and 5 bases at J; junction bases unmatched: 6. The CDR3 loop reads CASSVSGGAGDTQYF. CDR3 coding DNA: TGTGCCAGCAGCGTTAGCGGGGGGGCCGGAGATACGCAGTATTTT.

V usage is TRBV7-9 and J usage is TRBJ2-5; D is unclear. This CDR3 spans 14 amino acids. Germline V gives CDR1 SEHNR, CDR2 FQNEAQ (reference sequence). Trimming removed 1 base at V and 1 base at J, with 7 bases between. CDR3 in amino acids: CASSLDLRQETQYF. The CDR3 region has the DNA TGTGCCAGCAGCTTAGATCTGCGCCAAGAGACCCAGTACTTC.